This T cell receptor beta chain was recorded in a study of monozygotic twins with inflammatory bowel disease. Germline CDR1 DFQATT, CDR2 SNEGSKA (reference sequence). The CDR3 is 12 amino acids. The UMIs contained a 6-nucleotide sample barcode. They were added by template switching during cDNA synthesis. After re-calling the 5' RACE reads, TCRdb lists one entry per CDR3 protein, DNA absent. Found here are some 170,000 distinct CDR3 sequences; the top ten clones hold around 7%. For this clonotype: Its specificity is unknown.

Every donor provided one blood sample measuring approximately 2.7 ml. Overall study findings and caveats: There were differing immunosuppressive treatments, which may have added variability to patient repertoires. For IBD patients, clonotypes shared with others were fewer than for healthy twins, especially with disease activity.

This sequence originates from a human donor with ulcerative colitis or Crohn's disease, or a healthy co-twin of an affected twin (not recorded which). Material for sequencing was blood. V gene TRBV20-1 combines with J gene TRBJ2-5; TCRdb designates TRBD1, a call that cannot be tested without DNA. This chain's CDR3 is CSARRGQETQYF.